The 29 T cell receptor beta chains listed next were all sequenced from one sample in a study of blood T cell repertoires in COVID-19. Clones were sequenced by immunoSEQ multiplex PCR, and TCRdb holds only the in-frame ones, with some missing. This table has over 75,000 clones, 75% to 85% appearing once. Sequences were obtained from peripheral blood. These receptors all come from a woman aged 45-65 years with acute or convalescent COVID-19.

The chain links TRBV5-1 to TRBJ1-6, with 11 nucleotides matching TRBD1. This CDR3 spans 15 amino acids. Germline loops: CDR1 SGHRS, CDR2 YFSETQ. V trimming: 0 bases; J trimming: 8 bases; junction bases outside the gene matches: 1. The CDR3: CASSLAGQGDSPLHF. The CDR3 DNA sequence: TGCGCCAGCAGCTTGGCGGGACAGGGGGATTCACCCCTCCACTTT.

The chain's CDR3 is CASSLGTGWYTGELFF. In DNA form, the CDR3 reads TGTGCCAGCAGCTTGGGGACAGGGTGGTACACCGGGGAGCTGTTTTTT. The chain recombines TRBV7-9 with TRBJ2-2; 9 bases are a match to TRBD1. V shed 3 bases, J shed 3 bases, and the junction held 5 bases outside the gene matches. CDR1 is SEHNR, CDR2 FQNEAQ, per germline (reference sequence). CDR3 length: 16 residues. Full variable domain (outside the CDR3, taken from reference TRBV7-9 and TRBJ2-2): DTGVSQNPRHKITKRGQNVTFRCDPISEHNRLYWYRQTLGQGPEFLTYFQNEAQLEKSRLLSDRFSAERPKGSFSTLEIQRTEQGDSAMYLCASSLGTGWYTGELFFGEGSRLTVL.

On this clone: Other DNA variants within this sample encode the same CDR3. The chain couples TRBV5-1 to TRBJ1-4, with D unclear. V lost 3 bases to trimming and J lost 0 bases, with 9 bases between them. Germline V lookup: CDR1 SGHRS, CDR2 YFSETQ. The CDR3 sequence is 15 residues long. The DNA for the CDR3 is TGCGCCAGCAGCTCAACGGGAGCAACTAATGAAAAACTGTTTTTT. The encoded protein is CASSSTGATNEKLFF.

Worth noting for this clone: An end of the junction does not agree with germline; a read error may underlie this. V and J are TRBV3-1 (or the pseudogene TRBV3-2) and TRBJ2-1; 15 bases agree with TRBD2. The CDR3 is 16 residues long. The germline V gene encodes CDR1 LGHDT and CDR2 YNNKEL (reference sequence). This chain's CDR3 is CASSQIGRTSGGATIF. The CDR3 region has the DNA TGTGCCAGCAGCCAGATTGGGAGGACTAGCGGGGGGGCGACGATCTTC.

The rearrangement links TRBV7-9 to TRBJ1-6; no clear D gene. V was trimmed by 6 bases and J by 10 bases, leaving 10 bases between them. CDR3 size: 12 residues. Germline assignment: CDR1 SEHNR and CDR2 FQNEAQ (reference sequence). In nucleotides, the CDR3 is TGTGCCAGCAGGTCTAATTTGTCACCCCTCCACTTT. It yields the protein CASRSNLSPLHF.

V usage is TRBV6-6 and J usage is TRBJ1-2; 10 bases fit TRBD1. CDR1 and CDR2 from the germline V gene are MNHNY and SVGAGI (reference sequence). The CDR3 has 18 residues. Trimming cost V 5 bases and J 5 bases; bases outside gene matches: 17. In DNA form, the CDR3 reads TGTGCCAGCAGTCCTAGAAGGGACAGGGGATCAGAAAAATATGGCTACACCTTC. This gives the protein CASSPRRDRGSEKYGYTF.

The CDR3 is CASRDSTYEQYF. The CDR3 bases are TGTGCCTCCCGGGACTCAACCTACGAGCAGTACTTC. The V gene is TRBV30, the J gene TRBJ2-7; perhaps TRBD2 as D (6 bases). The germline CDR1 and CDR2 sequences are GTSNPN and SVGIG (reference sequence). V was shortened by 7 bases and J by 2 bases, with 12 bases between the two germline ends. CDR3 length: 12 residues.

The rearrangement links TRBV19 to TRBJ1-4; D gene uncertain. Trimming took off 7 bases at V and 0 bases at J, with 15 bases between the two ends. The length of the CDR3 is 16 residues. The germline V gene encodes CDR1 LNHDA and CDR2 SQIVND (reference sequence). DNA for the CDR3: TGTGCCAGTATGCCGAGCGCCCTCGCAACTAATGAAAAACTGTTTTTT. This gives the protein CASMPSALATNEKLFF. Combining the CDR3 with reference TRBV19 and TRBJ1-4 gives the whole variable domain DGGITQSPKYLFRKEGQNVTLSCEQNLNHDAMYWYRQDPGQGLRLIYYSQIVNDFQKGDIAEGYSVSREKKESFPLTVTSAQKNPTAFYLCASMPSALATNEKLFFGSGTQLSVL.

The chain recombines TRBV6-5 with TRBJ2-5, with 10 bases lining up with TRBD1. Germline lookup yields CDR1 MNHEY and CDR2 SVGAGI. The CDR3 consists of 15 residues. With V trimmed by 6 bases and J by 5 bases, 9 bases remained unmatched. CDR3 residues: CASSGWTGGKETQYF. The CDR3 DNA reads TGTGCCAGCAGCGGCTGGACAGGGGGTAAGGAGACCCAGTACTTC.

The chain has TRBV2 and TRBJ2-7; D might be TRBD2 (5 bases). Trimming shortened V by 3 bases and J by 4 bases, and 7 bases separated the two germline ends. Germline loops: CDR1 SNHLY, CDR2 FYNNEI. The CDR3 loop spans 12 amino acids. The CDR3 coding sequence is TGTGCCAGCAGTGAGGAGGAGTACGAGCAGTACTTC. Amino acid sequence: CASSEEEYEQYF.

In nucleotides, the CDR3 is TGTGCCAGCAGTGAACAGCGCTCTGGGGCCAACGTCCTGACTTTC. As protein: CASSEQRSGANVLTF. The chain has TRBV2 and TRBJ2-6; D call uncertain. Deletions cut 2 bases from V and 0 bases from J, with 5 bases between. Germline values: CDR1 SNHLY, CDR2 FYNNEI. The CDR3 sequence is 15 residues long.

The V gene is TRBV27, the J gene TRBJ2-5, with 8 bases that match TRBD1. Germline V lookup: CDR1 MNHEY, CDR2 SMNVEV (reference sequence). Trimming cost V 11 bases and J 5 bases; bases outside gene matches: 7. This CDR3 region has 12 residues. As DNA, the CDR3 is TGTGCCGCGGGTCACAGGGGGGAGACCCAGTACTTC. Its translation is CAAGHRGETQYF.

The V and J genes are TRBV9 and TRBJ2-1; no clear D. V was cut by 0 bases and J by 9 bases, with 13 bases left in between. The CDR3 loop spans 14 amino acids. Per the germline V gene, CDR1 is SGDLS and CDR2 is YYNGEE. CDR3: CASSVAVGPAEQFF. As DNA, the CDR3 is TGTGCCAGCAGCGTAGCCGTGGGCCCCGCTGAGCAGTTCTTC. The entire variable domain, with the rest obtained from reference TRBV9 and TRBJ2-1, is as follows: DSGVTQTPKHLITATGQRVTLRCSPRSGDLSVYWYQQSLDQGLQFLIQYYNGEERAKGNILERFSAQQFPDLHSELNLSSLELGDSALYFCASSVAVGPAEQFFGPGTRLTVL.

V usage is TRBV28 and J usage is TRBJ2-7; TRBD1 might be the D (5 bases). Germline V lookup: CDR1 MDHEN, CDR2 SYDVKM. Between the trimmed V and J ends, which lost 1 base and 4 bases, there was a span of 14 bases. The CDR3 is 15 residues long. The CDR3: CASSLSALGAYEQYF. The CDR3 nucleotides read TGTGCCAGCAGTTTATCGGCCCTTGGGGCGTACGAGCAGTACTTC.

In nucleotides, the CDR3 is TGTGCCAGCAGCTTGAGCGGCGAGACCCAGTACTTC. It encodes CASSLSGETQYF. The chain is built from TRBV7-8 and TRBJ2-5; D may be TRBD2 (5 bases). Per germline, CDR1 SGHVS and CDR2 FQNEAQ. This CDR3 spans 12 amino acids. V lost 3 bases and J 5 bases, leaving 7 bases between the germline ends. Supplemented by reference TRBV7-8 and TRBJ2-5, the full variable domain reads GAGVSQSPRYKVAKRGQDVALRCDPISGHVSLFWYQQALGQGPEFLTYFQNEAQLDKSGLPSDRFFAERPEGSVSTLKIQRTQQEDSAVYLCASSLSGETQYFGPGTRLLVL.

The chain carries TRBV9 and TRBJ1-6, with D perhaps TRBD1 (5 bases). Germline V gene lookup returns CDR1 SGDLS and CDR2 YYNGEE. Trimming took 3 bases from V and 7 from J, leaving 14 bases between them. The CDR3 runs to 15 residues. The CDR3 bases are TGTGCCAGCAGCGAGACCCCGCGGGACAATTCACCCCTCCACTTT. This translates into CASSETPRDNSPLHF.

V and J are TRBV5-1 and TRBJ2-5; 8 bases line up with TRBD1. Losses at the gene ends were 0 bases for V and 4 bases for J; bases not matched to a gene: 5. The CDR3 covers 15 residues. Germline CDR1 reads SGHRS; CDR2 reads YFSETQ. CDR3: CASSLGGTGGETQYF. Here the CDR3 DNA reads TGCGCCAGCAGCTTGGGGGGCACAGGGGGAGAGACCCAGTACTTC.

The chain joins TRBV18 to TRBJ1-5; TRBD1 matches at 11 bases. The V gene's germline CDR1 is KGHSH and CDR2 LQKENI. The CDR3 is 17 residues long. The V segment lost 4 bases and the J segment 1 base; nucleotides outside the gene matches: 6. CDR3 DNA: TGTGCCAGCTCACAGGACAGGGGGCTAGGAAGCAATCAGCCCCAGCATTTT. Encoded protein: CASSQDRGLGSNQPQHF.

This chain joins TRBV27 and TRBJ1-5, with D unresolved. The germline V gene encodes CDR1 MNHEY and CDR2 SMNVEV (reference sequence). The CDR3 runs 15 residues. The V gene lost 6 bases and the J gene lost 0 bases, with 12 bases spanning the gap. CDR3 amino acids: CASSHAEYSNQPQHF. In DNA form, the CDR3 reads TGTGCCAGCAGCCACGCAGAATATAGCAATCAGCCCCAGCATTTT.

This sequence joins TRBV4-2 and TRBJ1-3; D not certain. In germline, CDR1 is LGHNA, CDR2 YNFKEQ. The CDR3 loop spans 13 amino acids. V was cut by 0 bases and J by 8 bases, with 8 bases left in between. The CDR3 here is CASSQDRGDTIYF. In DNA, the CDR3 is TGTGCCAGCAGCCAAGATCGGGGAGACACCATATATTTT.

V and J are TRBV5-6 and TRBJ2-7, with 9 nucleotides matching TRBD1. This CDR3 has 14 amino acids. Germline assignment: CDR1 SGHDT and CDR2 YYEEEE. After removal of 2 bases from V and 2 bases from J, the junction contained 2 bases not matched to a gene. CDR3 sequence (DNA): TGTGCCAGCAGCTTCCGGACAGGGGCCTACGAGCAGTACTTC. Translation: CASSFRTGAYEQYF.

The J gene is TRBJ1-1, the V gene TRBV19; D is uncertain. V was clipped by 6 bases and J by 4 bases, with 18 bases between them. The CDR3 has 15 amino acids. CDR1 and CDR2 (germline): LNHDA, SQIVND (reference sequence). CDR3 coding DNA: TGTGCCAGTAGGGAGGGATCAGACATCTCCACTGAAGCTTTCTTT. Amino acids: CASREGSDISTEAFF.

J is TRBJ2-3 and V is TRBV7-2, with D possibly matching TRBD2 (5 bases). This CDR3 has 16 amino acids. CDR1 SGHTA and CDR2 FQGNSA come from the germline V gene. The ends were cut back, 5 bases at V and 6 bases at J, with 21 bases in the middle. The CDR3 DNA reads as TGTGCCAGCAGCCTACTAGGAGGCAGCTCCTTGGATACGCAGTATTTT. Translated: CASSLLGGSSLDTQYF.

The chain recombines TRBV2 with TRBJ1-4; the D gene is possibly TRBD1 (6 bases). CDR3 length equals 18 residues. V was shortened by 0 bases and J by 8 bases, with 22 bases between the two germline ends. Germline values: CDR1 SNHLY, CDR2 FYNNEI. The chain's CDR3 is CASSEADASIAGGEKLFF. The CDR3 DNA reads as TGTGCCAGCAGTGAAGCGGACGCTTCAATCGCGGGGGGCGAAAAACTGTTTTTT.

The chain joins TRBV5-1 to TRBJ2-5, with 8 positions matching TRBD1. Trimming took 4 bases from V and 5 from J; bases not matched to a gene: 4. Germline V CDR1 and CDR2: SGHRS, YFSETQ. The CDR3 covers 13 residues. The CDR3 nucleotides read TGCGCCAGCAGCCGGACAGGGAGTGAGACCCAGTACTTC. The encoded protein is CASSRTGSETQYF.

This chain connects TRBV6-2 or TRBV6-3 to TRBJ1-5, with 7 bases lining up with TRBD1. V was clipped by 5 bases and J by 3 bases; unmatched bases: 7. The CDR3 is made up of 15 amino acids. Germline CDR1 reads MNHEY; CDR2 reads SVGEGT. The CDR3 loop reads CASSPKTGFNQPQHF. The CDR3 DNA reads TGTGCCAGCAGTCCAAAGACAGGGTTCAATCAGCCCCAGCATTTT.

The gene calls are TRBV10-3 and TRBJ2-2; 7 bases fit TRBD2. The CDR3 loop spans 12 amino acids. Per the germline V gene, CDR1 is ENHRY and CDR2 is SYGVKD. V was pared by 11 bases and J by 4 bases, with 4 bases of the junction left unmatched. The CDR3 loop reads CALGRVTGELFF. The CDR3 DNA is TGTGCCCTAGGGAGGGTCACCGGGGAGCTGTTTTTT.

This clone was observed once. The chain employs TRBV4-2 and TRBJ1-6, with D possibly TRBD1 on 6 matching bases. V was shortened by 0 bases and J by 10 bases, with 22 bases between the two germline ends. CDR1 is LGHNA and CDR2 is YNFKEQ in the germline V gene. CDR3 size: 18 residues. This chain's CDR3 is CASSQDRGGGQGGSPLHF. The CDR3 DNA follows: TGTGCCAGCAGCCAAGATCGCGGGGGGGGGCAGGGAGGATCACCCCTCCACTTT.

J is TRBJ2-1 and V is TRBV7-3; possibly TRBD2 for D (5 bases). The germline V and J ends were trimmed by 2 bases and 3 bases, with 11 bases remaining between them. CDR1 SGHTA and CDR2 FQGTGA come from the germline V gene. The CDR3 sequence is 15 residues long. CDR3 DNA sequence: TGTGCCAGCAGCTTAGCACTAGGCGTCTACAATGAGCAGTTCTTC. Amino acid sequence: CASSLALGVYNEQFF.